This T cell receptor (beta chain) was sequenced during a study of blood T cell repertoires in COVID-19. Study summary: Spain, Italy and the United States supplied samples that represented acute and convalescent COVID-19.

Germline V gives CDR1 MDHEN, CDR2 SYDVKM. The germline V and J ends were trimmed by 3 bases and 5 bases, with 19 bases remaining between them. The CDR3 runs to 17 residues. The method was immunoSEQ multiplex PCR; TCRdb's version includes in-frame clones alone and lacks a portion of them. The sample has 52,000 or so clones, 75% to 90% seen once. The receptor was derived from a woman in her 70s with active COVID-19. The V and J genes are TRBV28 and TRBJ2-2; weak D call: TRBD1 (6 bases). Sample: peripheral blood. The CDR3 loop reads CASSFLTYRVGTGELFF. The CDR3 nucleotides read TGTGCCAGCAGTTTCCTTACCTACAGGGTCGGAACCGGGGAGCTGTTTTTT.